This T cell receptor beta chain was recovered during a study of T cell responses to AZD1222 COVID-19 vaccine. The CDR3 runs 14 residues. The germline V gene encodes CDR1 MNHEY and CDR2 SMNVEV (reference sequence). With 4 bases removed from V and 8 bases from J, the gap between germline ends came to 17 bases. Study-level results: Spike-specific TCR depth and breadth grew after two AZD1222 doses. The donors showed a predominance of white British ancestry and of females, with possible underestimation of clonal diversity. Repertoires were obtained solely post-peak T cell response. There were vaccine-associated CD4 TCRs across spike, dominant at 160-218 and 743-854.

Of note for this clone: Its antigen remains unknown.

Sequencing used immunoSEQ multiplex PCR; TCRdb keeps in-frame clones, though not all of them. Altogether some 81,000 clones are present, approximately 90% being singletons, with the ten largest covering around 10%. This material consisted of peripheral blood, taken 28 days after the second AZD1222 dose. The TCR originated in an adult who received the AZD1222 COVID-19 vaccine. The chain links TRBV27 to TRBJ1-1; no clear D gene. CDR3 region: CASSSGPVSGEAFF. The CDR3 nucleotides are TGTGCCAGCAGTTCCGGACCTGTCTCTGGAGAAGCTTTCTTT.